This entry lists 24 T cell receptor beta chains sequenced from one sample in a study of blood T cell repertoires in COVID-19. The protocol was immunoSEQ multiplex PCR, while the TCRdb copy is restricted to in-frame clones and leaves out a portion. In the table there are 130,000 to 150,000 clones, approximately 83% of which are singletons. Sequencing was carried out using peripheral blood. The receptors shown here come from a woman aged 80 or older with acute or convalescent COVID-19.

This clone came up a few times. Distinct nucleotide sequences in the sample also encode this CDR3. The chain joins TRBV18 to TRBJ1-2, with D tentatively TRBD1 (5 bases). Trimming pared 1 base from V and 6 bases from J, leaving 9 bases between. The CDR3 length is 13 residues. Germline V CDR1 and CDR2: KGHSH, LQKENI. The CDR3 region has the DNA TGTGCCAGCTCACCACGGGGCGGGGATGGCTACACCTTC. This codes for CASSPRGGDGYTF.

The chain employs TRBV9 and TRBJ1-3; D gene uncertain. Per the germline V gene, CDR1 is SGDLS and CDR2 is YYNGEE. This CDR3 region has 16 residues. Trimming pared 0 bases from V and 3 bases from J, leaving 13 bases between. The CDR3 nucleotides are TGTGCCAGCAGCGTAGAAGGAGGCCTCTTTGGAAACACCATATATTTT. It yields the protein CASSVEGGLFGNTIYF.

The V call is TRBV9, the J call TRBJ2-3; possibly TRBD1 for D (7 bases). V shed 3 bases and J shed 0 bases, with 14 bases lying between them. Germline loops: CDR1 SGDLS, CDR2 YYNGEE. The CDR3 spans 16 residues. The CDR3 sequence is CASSASQGRSTDTQYF. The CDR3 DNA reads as TGTGCCAGCAGCGCCTCACAGGGGAGGAGCACAGATACGCAGTATTTT.

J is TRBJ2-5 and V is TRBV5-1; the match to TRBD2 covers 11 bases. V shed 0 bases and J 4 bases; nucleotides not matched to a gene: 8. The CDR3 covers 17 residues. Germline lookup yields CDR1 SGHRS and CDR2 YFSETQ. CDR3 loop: CASSLDPSGGSGETQYF. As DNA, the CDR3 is TGCGCCAGCAGCTTGGACCCTAGCGGGGGGAGTGGAGAGACCCAGTACTTC.

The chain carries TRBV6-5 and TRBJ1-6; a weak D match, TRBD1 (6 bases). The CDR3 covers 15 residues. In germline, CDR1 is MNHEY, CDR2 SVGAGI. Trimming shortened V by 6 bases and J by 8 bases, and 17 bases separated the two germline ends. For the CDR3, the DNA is TGTGCCAGCAGCGATACAGGGCCTGTCCATTCACCCCTCCACTTT. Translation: CASSDTGPVHSPLHF.

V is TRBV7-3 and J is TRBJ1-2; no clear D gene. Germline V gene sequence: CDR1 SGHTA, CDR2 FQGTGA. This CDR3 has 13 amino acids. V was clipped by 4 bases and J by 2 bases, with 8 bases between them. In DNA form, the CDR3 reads TGTGCCAGCAGCTCGGGAAGGAACTATGGCTACACCTTC. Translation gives CASSSGRNYGYTF.

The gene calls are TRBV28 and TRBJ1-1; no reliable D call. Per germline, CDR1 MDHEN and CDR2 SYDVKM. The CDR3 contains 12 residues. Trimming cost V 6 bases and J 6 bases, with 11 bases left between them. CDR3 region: CASSLSGPEAFF. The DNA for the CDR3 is TGTGCCAGCAGCCTCAGCGGCCCTGAAGCTTTCTTT.

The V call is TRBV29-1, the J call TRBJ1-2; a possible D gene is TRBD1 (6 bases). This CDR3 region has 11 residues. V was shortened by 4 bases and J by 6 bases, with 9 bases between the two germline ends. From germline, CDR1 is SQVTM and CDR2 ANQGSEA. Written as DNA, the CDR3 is TGCAGCGTTGGACAGGCACATGGCTACACCTTC. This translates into CSVGQAHGYTF.

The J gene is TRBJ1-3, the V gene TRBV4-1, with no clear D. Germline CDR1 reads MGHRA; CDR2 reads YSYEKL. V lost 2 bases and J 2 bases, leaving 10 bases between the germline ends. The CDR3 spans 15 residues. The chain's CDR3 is CASSQTTLPGNTIYF. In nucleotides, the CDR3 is TGCGCCAGCAGCCAAACTACCCTTCCTGGAAACACCATATATTTT.

CDR3 nucleotide sequence: TGTGCCAGCAGTGTCGGGACAGGGATTTTAGATACGCAGTATTTT. Amino acids: CASSVGTGILDTQYF. The chain has TRBV25-1 and TRBJ2-3; TRBD1 matches at 9 bases. Germline CDR1 and CDR2: MGHDK and SYGVNS. There are 15 residues in the CDR3. The V and J ends lost 4 bases and 5 bases, in that order; junction bases with no gene match: 7.

The chain's CDR3 is CASSMWEMNTEAFF. The CDR3 nucleotides read TGTGCCAGTAGTATGTGGGAGATGAACACTGAAGCTTTCTTT. This sequence joins TRBV19 and TRBJ1-1; D gene uncertain. The CDR3 totals 14 residues. CDR1 LNHDA and CDR2 SQIVND come from the germline V gene (reference sequence). V was trimmed by 3 bases and J by 0 bases, leaving 8 bases between them.

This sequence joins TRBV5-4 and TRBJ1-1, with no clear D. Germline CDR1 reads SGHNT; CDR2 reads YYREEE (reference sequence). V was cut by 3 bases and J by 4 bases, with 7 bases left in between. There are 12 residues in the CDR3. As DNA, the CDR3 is TGTGCCAGCAGCTCTCCCGGCACTGAAGCTTTCTTT. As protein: CASSSPGTEAFF.

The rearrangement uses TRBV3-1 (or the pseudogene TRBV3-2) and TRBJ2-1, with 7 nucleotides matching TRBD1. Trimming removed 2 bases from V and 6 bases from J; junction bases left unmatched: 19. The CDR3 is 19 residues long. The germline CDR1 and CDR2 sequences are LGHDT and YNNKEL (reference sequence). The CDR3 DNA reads TGTGCCAGCAGCCAAAGGTGGACAAGAGGGGGCCCCAATATCAATGAGCAGTTCTTC. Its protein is CASSQRWTRGGPNINEQFF.

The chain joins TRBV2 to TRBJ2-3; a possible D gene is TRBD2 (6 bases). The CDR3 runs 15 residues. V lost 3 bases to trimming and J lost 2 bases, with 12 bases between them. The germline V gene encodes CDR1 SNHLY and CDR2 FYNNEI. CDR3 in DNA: TGTGCCAGCAGTGAGAGAGGGGACTCCACAGATACGCAGTATTTT. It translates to CASSERGDSTDTQYF.

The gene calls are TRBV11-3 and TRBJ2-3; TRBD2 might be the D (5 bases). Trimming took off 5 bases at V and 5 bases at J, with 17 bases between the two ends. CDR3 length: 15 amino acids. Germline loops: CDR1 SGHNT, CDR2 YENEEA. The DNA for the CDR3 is TGTGCCAGCAGCCGGGGTCTAGGGCCCAGAGATACGCAGTATTTT. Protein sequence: CASSRGLGPRDTQYF.

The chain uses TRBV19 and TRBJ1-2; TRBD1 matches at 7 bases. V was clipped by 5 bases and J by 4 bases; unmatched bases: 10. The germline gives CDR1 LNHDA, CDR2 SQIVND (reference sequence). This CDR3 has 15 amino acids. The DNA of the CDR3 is TGTGCCAGTAGTGCCAGACAGGGAGGCAGCTATGGCTACACCTTC. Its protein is CASSARQGGSYGYTF.

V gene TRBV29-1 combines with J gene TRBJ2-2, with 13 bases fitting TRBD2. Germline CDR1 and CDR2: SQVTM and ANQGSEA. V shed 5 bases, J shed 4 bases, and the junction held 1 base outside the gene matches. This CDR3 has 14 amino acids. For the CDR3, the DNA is TGCAGCGTTCGACTAGCGGGGGGCACCGGGGAGCTGTTTTTT. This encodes CSVRLAGGTGELFF.

CDR3 DNA sequence: TGTGCCAGCAGTTACCACACAGGGCGCCCTGAAGCTTTCTTT. Residues: CASSYHTGRPEAFF. This chain joins TRBV6-2 or TRBV6-3 and TRBJ1-1; D might be TRBD1 (6 bases). Germline V lookup: CDR1 MNHEY, CDR2 SVGEGT. The CDR3 is 14 residues long. Trimming removed 2 bases from V and 6 bases from J, with 13 bases in between.

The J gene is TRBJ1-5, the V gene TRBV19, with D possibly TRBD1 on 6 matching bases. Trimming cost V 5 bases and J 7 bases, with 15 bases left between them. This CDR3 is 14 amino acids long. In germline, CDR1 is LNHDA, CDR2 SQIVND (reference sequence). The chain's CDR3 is CASSVGQGIQPQHF. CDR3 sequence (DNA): TGTGCCAGTAGTGTCGGCCAGGGGATACAGCCCCAGCATTTT.

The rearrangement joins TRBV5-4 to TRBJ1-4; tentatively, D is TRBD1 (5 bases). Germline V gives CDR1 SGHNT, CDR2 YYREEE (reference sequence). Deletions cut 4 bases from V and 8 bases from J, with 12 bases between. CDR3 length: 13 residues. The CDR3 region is CASSPVGLEKLFF. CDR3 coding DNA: TGTGCCAGCAGCCCAGTGGGACTAGAAAAACTGTTTTTT.

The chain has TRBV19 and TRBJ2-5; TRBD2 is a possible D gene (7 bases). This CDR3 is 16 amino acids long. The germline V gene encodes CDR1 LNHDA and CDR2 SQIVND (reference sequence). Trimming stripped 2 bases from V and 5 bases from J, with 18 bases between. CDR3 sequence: CASSISYGGPSETQYF. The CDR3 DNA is TGTGCCAGTAGTATAAGTTACGGGGGGCCGAGCGAGACCCAGTACTTC.

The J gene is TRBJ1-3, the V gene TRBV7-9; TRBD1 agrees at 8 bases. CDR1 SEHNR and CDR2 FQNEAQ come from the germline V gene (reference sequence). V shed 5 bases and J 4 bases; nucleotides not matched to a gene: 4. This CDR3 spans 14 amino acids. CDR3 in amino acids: CASSATGVGNTIYF. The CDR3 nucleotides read TGTGCCAGCAGCGCGACAGGGGTAGGAAACACCATATATTTT.

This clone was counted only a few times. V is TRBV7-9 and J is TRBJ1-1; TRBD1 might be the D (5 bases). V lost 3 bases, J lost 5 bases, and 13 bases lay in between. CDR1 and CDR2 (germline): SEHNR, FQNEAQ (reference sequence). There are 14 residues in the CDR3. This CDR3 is CASSFNNGGTEAFF. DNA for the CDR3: TGTGCCAGCAGCTTTAATAACGGGGGGACTGAAGCTTTCTTT.

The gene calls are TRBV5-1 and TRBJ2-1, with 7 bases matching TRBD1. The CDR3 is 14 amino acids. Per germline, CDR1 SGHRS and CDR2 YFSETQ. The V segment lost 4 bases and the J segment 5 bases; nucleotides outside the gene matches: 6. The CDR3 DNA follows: TGCGCCAGCAGCACAGGGACAGAACACAATGAGCAGTTCTTC. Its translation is CASSTGTEHNEQFF.